The rows below give T cell receptor beta chains drawn from one sample of a study of PD-1 blockade in mismatch repair-deficient tumors. The data were produced by immunoSEQ multiplex PCR, yet TCRdb's version contains in-frame clones alone and is incomplete. The sample contains roughly 84,000 clones, approximately 84% of which appear only once. Material: peripheral blood, obtained 12 weeks after starting pembrolizumab. The source of these receptors is an adult with mismatch repair-deficient cancer. The CDR3 runs from the conserved cysteine through the conserved F or W. A D gene is named only where the DNA matches it firmly. Size values are once, few and many counts, or a class for expanded clones, and some rows have none.

CDR3 protein: CASSPLGGQGGTQYF
CDR3 DNA: TGTGCCAGCAGCCCGTTGGGGGGCCAGGGTGGGACCCAGTACTTC
D gene: -
clone size: -
V gene: TRBV7-2
J gene: TRBJ2-5

CDR3 protein: CASSKYGPELANTGELFF
CDR3 DNA: TGTGCCAGCTCAAAATATGGCCCAGAGCTCGCGAACACCGGGGAGCTGTTTTTT
D gene: -
clone size: -
V gene: TRBV18
J gene: TRBJ2-2

CDR3 protein: CATKVQGRLNTEAFF
CDR3 DNA: TGTGCCACTAAGGTTCAGGGGAGATTGAACACTGAAGCTTTCTTT
D gene: -
clone size: -
V gene: TRBV19
J gene: TRBJ1-1

CDR3 protein: CASSYLSSNQPQHF
CDR3 DNA: TGTGCCAGCAGTTACCTCAGCAGCAATCAGCCCCAGCATTTT
D gene: -
clone size: -
V gene: TRBV6-5
J gene: TRBJ1-5

CDR3 protein: CASGREQLQETQYF
CDR3 DNA: TGTGCTAGTGGTCGGGAACAGTTACAAGAGACCCAGTACTTC
D gene: -
clone size: -
V gene: TRBV12-5
J gene: TRBJ2-5

CDR3 protein: CASSQVLHQPQHF
CDR3 DNA: TGCGCCAGCAGCCAAGTCCTTCATCAGCCCCAGCATTTT
D gene: -
clone size: few
V gene: TRBV4-3
J gene: TRBJ1-5

CDR3 protein: CASSLGHPRGNQPQHF
CDR3 DNA: TGTGCCAGCAGCTTGGGACATCCACGGGGCAATCAGCCCCAGCATTTT
D gene: -
clone size: -
V gene: TRBV7-2
J gene: TRBJ1-5

CDR3 protein: CASSDPRAKLFF
CDR3 DNA: TGTGCCAGCAGTGATCCGCGGGCAAAACTGTTTTTT
D gene: -
clone size: -
V gene: TRBV2
J gene: TRBJ1-4

CDR3 protein: CASSFGQSTTNEKLFF
CDR3 DNA: TGCGCCAGCAGCTTCGGACAAAGTACAACTAATGAAAAACTGTTTTTT
D gene: -
clone size: -
V gene: TRBV5-1
J gene: TRBJ1-4

CDR3 protein: CASGLGQPYEQYF
CDR3 DNA: TGTGCCAGCGGACTCGGACAACCCTACGAGCAGTACTTC
D gene: -
clone size: -
V gene: TRBV6-5
J gene: TRBJ2-7

CDR3 protein: CASSLETANTEAFF
CDR3 DNA: TGTGCCAGTAGTCTTGAGACGGCGAACACTGAAGCTTTCTTT
D gene: -
clone size: -
V gene: TRBV19
J gene: TRBJ1-1

CDR3 protein: CASSLRRSTNMNTEAFF
CDR3 DNA: TGTGCCAGCAGCTTACGCAGGAGTACCAACATGAACACTGAAGCTTTCTTT
D gene: -
clone size: -
V gene: TRBV13
J gene: TRBJ1-1

CDR3 protein: CASSRGQSPNQPQHF
CDR3 DNA: TGTGCCAGCAGCCGAGGACAGAGCCCCAATCAGCCCCAGCATTTT
D gene: -
clone size: -
V gene: TRBV6-5
J gene: TRBJ1-5

CDR3 protein: CASSFRVSYEQYF
CDR3 DNA: TGTGCCAGCAGCTTTAGGGTTTCCTACGAGCAGTACTTC
D gene: -
clone size: -
V gene: TRBV7-8
J gene: TRBJ2-7

CDR3 protein: CASMSKEGSYEQYF
CDR3 DNA: TGCGCCAGCATGTCGAAGGAGGGATCCTACGAGCAGTACTTC
D gene: -
clone size: -
V gene: TRBV5-1
J gene: TRBJ2-7

CDR3 protein: CASSHGGNYEQYF
CDR3 DNA: TGCGCCAGCAGCCACGGAGGGAACTACGAGCAGTACTTC
D gene: -
clone size: -
V gene: TRBV4-1
J gene: TRBJ2-7

CDR3 protein: CASSGPRGDTQYF
CDR3 DNA: TGTGCCAGCTCAGGGCCCCGGGGAGATACGCAGTATTTT
D gene: -
clone size: -
V gene: TRBV11-2
J gene: TRBJ2-3

CDR3 protein: CASSQTSGTSYEQYF
CDR3 DNA: TGCGCCAGCAGCCAGACTAGCGGGACCTCCTACGAGCAGTACTTC
D gene: TRBD2
clone size: -
V gene: TRBV4-1
J gene: TRBJ2-7

CDR3 protein: CASMEASLGAGGYTF
CDR3 DNA: TGTGCCAGCATGGAGGCGAGCCTTGGCGCGGGTGGCTACACCTTC
D gene: -
clone size: -
V gene: TRBV6-1
J gene: TRBJ1-2

CDR3 protein: CASSERLAGATGELFF
CDR3 DNA: TGTGCCAGCAGTGAAAGGCTAGCGGGAGCCACCGGGGAGCTGTTTTTT
D gene: TRBD2
clone size: -
V gene: TRBV6-1
J gene: TRBJ2-2

CDR3 protein: CASSLAGRHEQYF
CDR3 DNA: TGTGCCAGCAGCTTGGCGGGGCGCCACGAGCAGTACTTC
D gene: -
clone size: -
V gene: TRBV5-8
J gene: TRBJ2-7

CDR3 protein: CASSLANSNQPQHF
CDR3 DNA: TGTGCCAGCAGCTTAGCAAATAGCAATCAGCCCCAGCATTTT
D gene: -
clone size: -
V gene: TRBV7-9
J gene: TRBJ1-5

CDR3 protein: CASSEKGQSYEQYF
CDR3 DNA: TGTGCCAGCAGTGAAAAGGGACAGAGCTACGAGCAGTACTTC
D gene: TRBD1
clone size: few
V gene: TRBV6-1
J gene: TRBJ2-7

CDR3 protein: CARSLRSQGEGGSGSLNTDTQYF
CDR3 DNA: TGTGCCAGAAGCTTGCGATCACAGGGGGAAGGTGGTAGCGGGAGTTTGAACACAGATACGCAGTATTTT
D gene: -
clone size: -
V gene: TRBV5-3
J gene: TRBJ2-3

CDR3 protein: CASSINYNEQFF
CDR3 DNA: TGCGCCAGCAGCATTAACTACAATGAGCAGTTCTTC
D gene: -
clone size: -
V gene: TRBV5-1
J gene: TRBJ2-1

CDR3 protein: CASSLEGTSGYNEQFF
CDR3 DNA: TGTGCCAGCAGCTTAGAGGGGACTAGCGGCTACAATGAGCAGTTCTTC
D gene: TRBD2
clone size: once
V gene: TRBV13
J gene: TRBJ2-1

CDR3 protein: CASSEPGAGNYGYTF
CDR3 DNA: TGTGCCAGCAGTGAACCCGGTGCAGGGAACTATGGCTACACCTTC
D gene: -
clone size: few
V gene: TRBV25-1
J gene: TRBJ1-2

CDR3 protein: CASSTDQETQYF
CDR3 DNA: TGTGCCAGCAGTACAGATCAAGAGACCCAGTACTTC
D gene: -
clone size: -
V gene: TRBV5-4
J gene: TRBJ2-5

CDR3 protein: CASRGTPFYGYTF
CDR3 DNA: TGTGCCAGCAGAGGGACACCATTCTATGGCTACACCTTC
D gene: -
clone size: -
V gene: TRBV27
J gene: TRBJ1-2

CDR3 protein: CASSLKGGSSTDTQYF
CDR3 DNA: TGTGCCAGCAGCTTAAAAGGGGGCTCAAGCACAGATACGCAGTATTTT
D gene: TRBD1
clone size: -
V gene: TRBV7-3
J gene: TRBJ2-3

CDR3 protein: CASRAYRDGSSYNQPQHF
CDR3 DNA: TGTGCCAGTAGAGCCTACCGGGACGGCTCTTCTTACAATCAGCCCCAGCATTTT
D gene: -
clone size: -
V gene: TRBV19
J gene: TRBJ1-5

CDR3 protein: CASSLTPGQGVREQYF
CDR3 DNA: TGTGCCAGCAGCTTAACGCCGGGACAGGGGGTAAGGGAGCAGTACTTC
D gene: TRBD1
clone size: -
V gene: TRBV7-6
J gene: TRBJ2-7

CDR3 protein: CASSSLKTGMEYGYTF
CDR3 DNA: TGTGCCAGCTCATCCCTTAAGACAGGGATGGAGTATGGCTACACCTTC
D gene: TRBD1
clone size: few
V gene: TRBV18
J gene: TRBJ1-2

CDR3 protein: CAWSPPLWGETEAFF
CDR3 DNA: TGTGCCTGGAGTCCCCCTTTGTGGGGAGAAACTGAAGCTTTCTTT
D gene: -
clone size: -
V gene: TRBV30
J gene: TRBJ1-1

CDR3 protein: CASSVAGGGDEQFF
CDR3 DNA: TGTGCCAGCAGCGTTGCGGGAGGGGGGGATGAGCAGTTCTTC
D gene: TRBD2
clone size: -
V gene: TRBV9
J gene: TRBJ2-1